One and the same sample provided the 6 T cell receptor beta chains below, sequenced in a study of CD8+ T cells in alopecia areata. Sequencing used cDNA as its template, made by extracting RNA and reverse transcribing it. Sequencing used immunoSEQ multiplex PCR; TCRdb keeps in-frame clones, though not all of them. This table has roughly 150,000 clones, about 50% appearing once. This specimen consisted of CD8+ T cells sorted from blood, obtained at week 0. Receptor source: a human donor with alopecia areata.

The chain recombines TRBV11-2 with TRBJ2-2, with a tentative D call TRBD2 (5 bases). V lost 6 bases to trimming and J lost 5 bases, with 13 bases between them. Germline V gives CDR1 SGHAT, CDR2 FQNNGV. The length of the CDR3 is 14 residues. The CDR3 here is CASSHPSGTGELFF. The CDR3 coding sequence is TGTGCCAGCAGTCACCCGTCGGGGACCGGGGAGCTGTTTTTT.

The DNA of the CDR3 is TGCAGCGTGGAGACCCGGGACGACTACAATGAGCAGTTCTTC. This codes for CSVETRDDYNEQFF. The chain couples TRBV29-1 to TRBJ2-1; TRBD1 or TRBD2 may be the D gene (5 bases each). V lost 6 bases to trimming and J lost 3 bases, with 15 bases between them. The CDR3 is made up of 14 amino acids. CDR1 and CDR2 from the germline V gene are SQVTM and ANQGSEA.

The V and J genes are TRBV4-1 and TRBJ2-2, with D possibly TRBD1 on 6 matching bases. Germline CDR1 MGHRA, CDR2 YSYEKL. Trimming took 0 bases from V and 6 from J, leaving 11 bases between them. CDR3 length equals 15 residues. The CDR3 sequence: CASSQEIRGAGELFF. The CDR3 nucleotides read TGCGCCAGCAGCCAAGAAATCAGGGGAGCCGGGGAGCTGTTTTTT.

The V call is TRBV27, the J call TRBJ2-5, with 11 bases lining up with TRBD2. This CDR3 is built from 17 residues. V lost 5 bases, J lost 4 bases, and 12 bases stayed unmatched. Germline CDR1 reads MNHEY; CDR2 reads SMNVEV (reference sequence). CDR3 in amino acids: CASSPTQLAGDRETQYF. In nucleotides, the CDR3 is TGTGCCAGCAGTCCAACCCAACTAGCGGGGGACCGAGAGACCCAGTACTTC.

This clone was found a few times. The rearrangement uses TRBV15 and TRBJ2-7, with TRBD1 matching over 10 bases. CDR3 size: 15 residues. Germline CDR1 is LNHNV and CDR2 is YYDKDF (reference sequence). The trim removed 0 bases at V and 6 bases at J, leaving 5 bases unmatched. CDR3 residues: CATSRDRGTGVEQYF. The DNA for the CDR3 is TGTGCCACCAGCAGAGATCGAGGGACAGGGGTCGAGCAGTACTTC.

This clone was counted only a few times. The chain combines TRBV4-3 with TRBJ1-1, with a tentative D call TRBD1 (5 bases). Germline CDR1 is LGHNA and CDR2 is YSLEER. The V and J ends lost 0 bases and 2 bases respectively, with 16 bases between them. This CDR3 comprises 17 residues. The CDR3 DNA reads as TGCGCCAGCAGCCAAGATGGGGCCGACAGTTACAACACTGAAGCTTTCTTT. Protein product: CASSQDGADSYNTEAFF.